This T cell receptor (beta chain) was profiled in a study of blood T cell repertoires in COVID-19. Across the whole study: Acute and convalescent COVID-19 specimens originated in the United States, Italy and Spain.

In the original processing: Amplification from reference gene primers served as the basis for estimated nucleated cell counts. Data came from immunoSEQ multiplex PCR; TCRdb stores just in-frame clones and leaves some out. From that table come the V and J calls and clone size; the DNA was used to work out D and trimming. Here the sample spans about 240,000 clones, about 87% being singletons. This CDR3 contains 15 residues. V lost 1 base, J lost 7 bases, and 0 bases stayed unmatched. Germline CDR1 reads SGHAT; CDR2 reads FQNNGV. This clonotype was obtained from a woman aged 25 to 39 with acute COVID-19. Sequenced input: PBMCs or T cells enriched from blood (not recorded which). The chain links TRBV11-2 to TRBJ2-2, with 13 nucleotides matching TRBD2. The CDR3 nucleotides are TGTGCCAGCAGCTTAGGGACTAGCGGGGGCGGGGAGCTGTTTTTT. It translates to CASSLGTSGGGELFF.